This TCR beta chain was profiled in a study of cytomegalovirus exposure and HLA in healthy donors. The CDR3 loop spans 11 amino acids. Trimming removed 6 bases at V and 7 bases at J, with 10 bases between. CDR1 and CDR2 from the germline V gene are DFQATT and SNEGSKA (reference sequence). The PCR used 60 Vbeta and 13 Jbeta primers. Using immunoSEQ multiplex PCR, the repertoire was profiled, and TCRdb retains in-frame clones only, with some absent. Altogether 100,000 to 150,000 clones are present, around three quarters being singletons, with the ten largest covering around 1.9%. This TCR was recovered from a woman in her fifties or sixties in good health and CMV-seronegative. Sequencing was carried out using PBMCs. The V and J genes are TRBV20-1 and TRBJ2-1; D is unclear. CDR3 sequence (DNA): TGCAGTGCGATACCCCGGAATGAGCAGTTCTTC. As protein: CSAIPRNEQFF.